This T cell receptor (beta chain) derives from a study of blood T cell repertoires in COVID-19. Looked up from germline, CDR1 is MNHEY and CDR2 is SVGAGI. CDR3 size: 16 residues. V was pared by 4 bases and J by 0 bases, with 4 bases of the junction left unmatched. Seattle enrolled patients during active infection and tracked them longitudinally. Per the study methods: The assay estimated nucleated cells by amplifying reference gene primers. Generated by immunoSEQ multiplex PCR, the TCRdb table keeps only in-frame clones and is missing some. V, J and clone size reflect that table, while D and trimming were determined from the DNA. The sample holds 450,000 or so clones, about 91% seen once.

The material sequenced was peripheral blood. This receptor was taken from a woman aged 40 to 55 with COVID-19, enrolled during active disease. The chain links TRBV6-5 to TRBJ2-1, with TRBD1 identical over 9 bases. The CDR3 region has the DNA TGTGCCAGCAGTTTTGACAGGGGGACCTCCTACAATGAGCAGTTCTTC. Translation gives CASSFDRGTSYNEQFF.